This TCR beta chain was identified in a study of cytomegalovirus exposure and HLA in healthy donors. Overall study findings and caveats: CMV antigen specificity of three CMV-associated chains was confirmed in vitro. Some V segments (TRBV6-2 and TRBV6-3 among them) were excluded as indistinguishable.

Points on this clone: Its antigen is as yet unknown.

Both 60 Vbeta primers and 13 Jbeta primers went into the PCR. Assay used: immunoSEQ multiplex PCR; TCRdb lists only in-frame clones, some missing. The repertoire includes roughly 130,000 clones, 75% to 85% of them detected once, and about 2.5% sits in the top ten. This CDR3 is 16 amino acids long. Germline-derived CDR1 and CDR2 are SGHRS and YFSETQ. The V gene end was trimmed by 0 bases and the J gene end by 7 bases; junction bases not matched to a gene: 10. Sample: PBMCs. This TCR was sampled from a man younger than 45 in good health and CMV-seronegative. This rearrangement joins TRBV5-1 to TRBJ2-1; 7 nucleotides match TRBD1. As DNA, the CDR3 is TGCGCCAGCAGCTTGGATGGGACAGTCGGTGGGAATGAGCAGTTCTTC. This codes for CASSLDGTVGGNEQFF.